This T cell receptor (beta chain) was retrieved from a study of blood T cell repertoires in COVID-19. Study summary: Collection of acute and convalescent COVID-19 samples took place in the United States, Italy and Spain. Sample material is recorded as cDNA or gDNA derived from T cells, B-cell-depleted T cells, or PBMCs.

Generated by immunoSEQ multiplex PCR, the TCRdb table keeps only in-frame clones and is missing some. The table lists over 45,000 clones, about nine tenths of them singletons. Trimming pared 4 bases from V and 2 bases from J, leaving 18 bases between. This CDR3 spans 17 amino acids. CDR1 is SNHLY and CDR2 is FYNNEI in the germline V gene. J is TRBJ2-1 and V is TRBV2; D unclear. The sequence came from a man between 65 and 80 years old with acute or convalescent COVID-19. The specimen was peripheral blood. Written as DNA, the CDR3 is TGTGCCAGCAGTGGGCCCCTGAGCGAGAACACCTACAATGAGCAGTTCTTC. Encoded protein: CASSGPLSENTYNEQFF.